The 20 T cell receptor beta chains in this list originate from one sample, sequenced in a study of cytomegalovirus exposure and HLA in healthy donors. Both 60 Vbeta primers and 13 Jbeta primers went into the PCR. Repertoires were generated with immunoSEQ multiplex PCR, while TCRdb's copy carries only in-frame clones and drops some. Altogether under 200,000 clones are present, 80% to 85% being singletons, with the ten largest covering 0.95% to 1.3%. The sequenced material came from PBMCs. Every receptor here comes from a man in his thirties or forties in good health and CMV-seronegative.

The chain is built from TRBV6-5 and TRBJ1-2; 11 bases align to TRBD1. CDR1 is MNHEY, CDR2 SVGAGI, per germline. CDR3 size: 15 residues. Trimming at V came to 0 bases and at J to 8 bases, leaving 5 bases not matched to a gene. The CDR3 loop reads CASSYSGQGARGYTF. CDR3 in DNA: TGTGCCAGCAGTTACTCTGGACAGGGGGCGCGCGGCTACACCTTC.

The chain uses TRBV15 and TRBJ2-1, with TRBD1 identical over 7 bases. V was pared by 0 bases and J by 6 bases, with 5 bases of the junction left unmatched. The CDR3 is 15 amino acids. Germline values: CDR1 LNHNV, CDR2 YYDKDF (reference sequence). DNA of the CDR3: TGTGCCACCAGCAGAGAGGCAGGGGGACCCAATGAGCAGTTCTTC. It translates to CATSREAGGPNEQFF.

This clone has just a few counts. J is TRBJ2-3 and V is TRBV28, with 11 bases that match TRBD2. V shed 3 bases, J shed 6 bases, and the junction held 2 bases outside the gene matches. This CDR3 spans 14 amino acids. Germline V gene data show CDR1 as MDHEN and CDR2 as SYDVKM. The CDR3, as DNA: TGTGCCAGCAGTTTGACTAGCGGGGTGGATACGCAGTATTTT. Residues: CASSLTSGVDTQYF.

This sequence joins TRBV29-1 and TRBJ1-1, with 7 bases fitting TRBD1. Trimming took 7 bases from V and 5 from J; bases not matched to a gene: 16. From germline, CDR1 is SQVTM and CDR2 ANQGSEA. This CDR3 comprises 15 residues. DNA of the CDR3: TGCAGCGCCATAGACAGGGTAGGTGGGTATACTGAAGCTTTCTTT. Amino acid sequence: CSAIDRVGGYTEAFF.

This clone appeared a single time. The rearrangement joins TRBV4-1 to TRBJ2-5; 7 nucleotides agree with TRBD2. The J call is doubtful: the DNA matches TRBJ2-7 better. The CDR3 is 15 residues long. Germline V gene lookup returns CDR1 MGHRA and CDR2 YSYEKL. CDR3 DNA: TGCGCCAGCAGCCAAGTCGGAGTAGCGGGCTACGAGCAGTACTTC. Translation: CASSQVGVAGYEQYF.

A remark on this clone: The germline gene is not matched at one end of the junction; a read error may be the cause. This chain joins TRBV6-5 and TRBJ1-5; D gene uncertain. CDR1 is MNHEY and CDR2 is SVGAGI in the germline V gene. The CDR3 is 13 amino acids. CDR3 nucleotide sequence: TGTGCCAGCAGTTCGCGTAGCGATCAGCCCCAGCATTTT. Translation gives CASSSRSDQPQHF.

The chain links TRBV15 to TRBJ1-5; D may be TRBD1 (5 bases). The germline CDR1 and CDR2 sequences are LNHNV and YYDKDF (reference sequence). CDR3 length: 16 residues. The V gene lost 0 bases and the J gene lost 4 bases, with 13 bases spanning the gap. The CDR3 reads CATSRDRGMRNQPQHF. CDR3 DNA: TGTGCCACCAGCAGAGATCGGGGGATGCGTAATCAGCCCCAGCATTTT. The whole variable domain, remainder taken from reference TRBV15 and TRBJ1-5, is DAMVIQNPRYQVTQFGKPVTLSCSQTLNHNVMYWYQQKSSQAPKLLFHYYDKDFNNEADTPDNFQSRRPNTSFCFLDIRSPGLGDTAMYLCATSRDRGMRNQPQHFGDGTRLSIL.

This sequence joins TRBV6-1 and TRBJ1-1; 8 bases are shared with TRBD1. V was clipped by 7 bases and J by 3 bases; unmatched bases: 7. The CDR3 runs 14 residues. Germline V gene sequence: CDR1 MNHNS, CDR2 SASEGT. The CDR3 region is CASTDTGGYTEAFF. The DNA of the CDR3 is TGTGCCAGCACCGACACAGGGGGATACACTGAAGCTTTCTTT.

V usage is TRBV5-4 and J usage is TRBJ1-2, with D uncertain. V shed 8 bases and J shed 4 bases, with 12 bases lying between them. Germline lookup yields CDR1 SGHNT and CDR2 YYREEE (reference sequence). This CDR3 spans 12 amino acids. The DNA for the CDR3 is TGTGCCAGTTATATCCGGGGCTATGGCTACACCTTC. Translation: CASYIRGYGYTF.

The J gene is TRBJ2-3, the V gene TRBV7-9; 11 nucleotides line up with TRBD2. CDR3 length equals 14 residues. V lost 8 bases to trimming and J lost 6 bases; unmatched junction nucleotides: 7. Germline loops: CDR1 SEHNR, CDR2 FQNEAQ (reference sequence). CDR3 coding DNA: TGTGCCAGCTACGGACTAGCGGGCCCGGATACGCAGTATTTT. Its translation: CASYGLAGPDTQYF.

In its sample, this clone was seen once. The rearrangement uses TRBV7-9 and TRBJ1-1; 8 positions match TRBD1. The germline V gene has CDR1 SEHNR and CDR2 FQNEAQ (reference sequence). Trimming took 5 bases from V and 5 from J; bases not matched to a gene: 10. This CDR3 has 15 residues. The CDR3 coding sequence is TGTGCCAGCAGCGTAGAGGACAGGGTTGATACTGAAGCTTTCTTT. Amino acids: CASSVEDRVDTEAFF.

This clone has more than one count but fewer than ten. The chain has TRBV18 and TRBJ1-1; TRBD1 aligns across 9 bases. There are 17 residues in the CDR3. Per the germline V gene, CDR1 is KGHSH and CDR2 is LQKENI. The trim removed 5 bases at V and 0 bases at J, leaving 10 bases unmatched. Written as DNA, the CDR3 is TGTGCCAGCTCAGCAACTGGGACAGGGATCTTGAACACTGAAGCTTTCTTT. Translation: CASSATGTGILNTEAFF. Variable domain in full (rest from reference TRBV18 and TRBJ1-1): NAGVMQNPRHLVRRRGQEARLRCSPMKGHSHVYWYRQLPEEGLKFMVYLQKENIIDESGMPKERFSAEFPKEGPSILRIQQVVRGDSAAYFCASSATGTGILNTEAFFGQGTRLTVV.

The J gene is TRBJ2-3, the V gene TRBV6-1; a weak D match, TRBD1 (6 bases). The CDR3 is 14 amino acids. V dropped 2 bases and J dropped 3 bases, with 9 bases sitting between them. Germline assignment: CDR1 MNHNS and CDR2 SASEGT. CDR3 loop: CASSELGQTDTQYF. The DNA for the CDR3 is TGTGCCAGCAGTGAATTGGGACAAACAGATACGCAGTATTTT.

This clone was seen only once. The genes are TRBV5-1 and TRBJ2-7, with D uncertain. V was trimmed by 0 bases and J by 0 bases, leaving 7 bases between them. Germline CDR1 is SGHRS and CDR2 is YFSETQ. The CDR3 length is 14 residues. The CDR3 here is CASSLGPSSYEQYF. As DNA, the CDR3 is TGCGCCAGCAGCTTGGGCCCGAGCTCCTACGAGCAGTACTTC.

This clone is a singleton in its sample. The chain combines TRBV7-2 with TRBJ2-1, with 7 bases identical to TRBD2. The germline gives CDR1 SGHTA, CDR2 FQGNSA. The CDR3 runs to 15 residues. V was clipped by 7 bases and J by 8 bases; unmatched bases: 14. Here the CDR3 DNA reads TGTGCCAGCATCGAGGGGAGGGCCTCCCTCCATGAGCAGTTCTTC. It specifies CASIEGRASLHEQFF.

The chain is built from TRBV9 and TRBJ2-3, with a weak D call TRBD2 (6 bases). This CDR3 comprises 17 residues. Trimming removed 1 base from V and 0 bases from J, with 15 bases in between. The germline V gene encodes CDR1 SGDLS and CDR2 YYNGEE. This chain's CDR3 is CASSVPPGGLSTDTQYF. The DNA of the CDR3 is TGTGCCAGCAGCGTACCCCCTGGAGGACTAAGCACAGATACGCAGTATTTT.

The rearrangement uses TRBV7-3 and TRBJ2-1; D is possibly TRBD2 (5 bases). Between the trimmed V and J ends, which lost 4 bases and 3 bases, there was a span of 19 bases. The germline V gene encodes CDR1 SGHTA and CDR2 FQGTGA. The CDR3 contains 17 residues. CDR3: CASSSVPVERSYNEQFF. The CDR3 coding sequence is TGTGCCAGCAGCTCCGTTCCGGTTGAGCGGAGCTACAATGAGCAGTTCTTC.

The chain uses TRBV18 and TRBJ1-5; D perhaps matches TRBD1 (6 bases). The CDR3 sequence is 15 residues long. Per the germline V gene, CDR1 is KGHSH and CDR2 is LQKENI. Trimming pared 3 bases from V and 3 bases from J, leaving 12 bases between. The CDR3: CASSPRGGANQPQHF. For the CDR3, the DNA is TGTGCCAGCTCACCCCGGGGGGGGGCCAATCAGCCCCAGCATTTT. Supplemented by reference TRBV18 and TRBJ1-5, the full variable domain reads NAGVMQNPRHLVRRRGQEARLRCSPMKGHSHVYWYRQLPEEGLKFMVYLQKENIIDESGMPKERFSAEFPKEGPSILRIQQVVRGDSAAYFCASSPRGGANQPQHFGDGTRLSIL.

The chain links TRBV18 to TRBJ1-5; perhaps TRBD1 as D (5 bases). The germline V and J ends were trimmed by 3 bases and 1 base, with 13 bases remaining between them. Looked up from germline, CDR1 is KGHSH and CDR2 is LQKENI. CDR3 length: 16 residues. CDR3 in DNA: TGTGCCAGCTCACCGGGGGGTGTTGGGAGCAATCAGCCCCAGCATTTT. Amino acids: CASSPGGVGSNQPQHF.

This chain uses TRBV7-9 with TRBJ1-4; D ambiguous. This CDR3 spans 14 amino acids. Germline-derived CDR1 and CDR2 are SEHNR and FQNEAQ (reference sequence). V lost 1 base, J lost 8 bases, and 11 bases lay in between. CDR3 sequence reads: CASSLVGMTEKLFF. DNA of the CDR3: TGTGCCAGCAGCTTAGTCGGGATGACGGAAAAACTGTTTTTT.